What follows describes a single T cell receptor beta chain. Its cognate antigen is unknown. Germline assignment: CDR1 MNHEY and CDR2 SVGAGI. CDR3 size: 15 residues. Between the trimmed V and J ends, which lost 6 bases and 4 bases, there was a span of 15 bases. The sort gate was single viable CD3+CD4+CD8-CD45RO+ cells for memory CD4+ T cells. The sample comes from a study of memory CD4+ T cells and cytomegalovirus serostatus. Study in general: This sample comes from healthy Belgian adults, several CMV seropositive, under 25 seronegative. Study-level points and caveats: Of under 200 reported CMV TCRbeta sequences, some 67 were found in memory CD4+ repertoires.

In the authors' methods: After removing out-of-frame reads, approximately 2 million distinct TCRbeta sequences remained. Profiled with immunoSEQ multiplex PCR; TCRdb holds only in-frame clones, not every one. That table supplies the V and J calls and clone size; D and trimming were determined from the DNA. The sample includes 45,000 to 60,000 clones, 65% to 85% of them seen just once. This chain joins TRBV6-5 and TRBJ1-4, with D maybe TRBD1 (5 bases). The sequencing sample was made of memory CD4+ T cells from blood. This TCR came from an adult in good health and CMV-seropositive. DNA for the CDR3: TGTGCCAGCAGACAAATAGACAGCCGTAATGAAAAACTGTTTTTT. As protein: CASRQIDSRNEKLFF.